These 10 T cell receptor beta chains originate from one sample sequenced in a study of blood T cell repertoires in COVID-19. TCRdb keeps only in-frame clones here, not all; method: immunoSEQ multiplex PCR. Of approximately 120,000 clones listed, approximately 87% are singletons. The specimen sequenced was peripheral blood. The source is a man between 45 and 60 years old with acute or convalescent COVID-19.

The chain employs TRBV21-1 and TRBJ2-1; the table's TRBD2 call for D was not verified on the DNA. TRBV21-1 is a listed pseudogene. This CDR3 is built from 15 residues. In DNA form, the CDR3 reads TGTGCCAGCAGCAAAGAGAGCGGGAGGGGCGATGAGCAGTTCTTC. This codes for CASSKESGRGDEQFF.

V is TRBV30 and J is TRBJ2-7, with 10 positions matching TRBD2. CDR3 size: 15 residues. Looked up from germline, CDR1 is GTSNPN and CDR2 is SVGIG (reference sequence). The junction had 7 bases not matched to a gene; V was cut back by 1 base and J by 4 bases. The CDR3 region is CAWSDGVAGGYEQYF. CDR3 nucleotide sequence: TGTGCCTGGAGTGATGGGGTAGCGGGGGGATACGAGCAGTACTTC.

The chain couples TRBV4-2 to TRBJ1-3, with 12 bases fitting TRBD1. V lost 0 bases and J lost 7; bases outside the gene matches: 10. The CDR3 has 18 amino acids. Germline assignment: CDR1 LGHNA and CDR2 YNFKEQ. CDR3 in amino acids: CASSQDILGTGGWNTIYF. For the CDR3, the DNA is TGTGCCAGCAGCCAAGATATACTCGGGACAGGGGGCTGGAACACCATATATTTT.

V gene TRBV30 combines with J gene TRBJ1-1, with 7 bases fitting TRBD1. Per the germline V gene, CDR1 is GTSNPN and CDR2 is SVGIG (reference sequence). V lost 2 bases to trimming and J lost 1 base; unmatched junction nucleotides: 4. The CDR3 is made up of 14 amino acids. The DNA for the CDR3 is TGTGCCTGGAGTCTGCGGACAGGGAACACTGAAGCTTTCTTT. It specifies CAWSLRTGNTEAFF.

V gene TRBV11-2 combines with J gene TRBJ2-3; tentatively, D is TRBD2 (6 bases). Trimming left V 5 bases short and J 1 base short, with 16 bases between. This CDR3 has 16 amino acids. The V gene's germline CDR1 is SGHAT and CDR2 FQNNGV. The CDR3 sequence: CASSASPGLRTDTQYF. In nucleotides, the CDR3 is TGTGCCAGCAGCGCTAGTCCGGGACTTCGCACAGATACGCAGTATTTT.

V is TRBV5-1 and J is TRBJ1-1; 8 nucleotides line up with TRBD1. V shed 4 bases, J shed 1 base, and the junction held 6 bases outside the gene matches. This CDR3 spans 15 amino acids. Germline CDR1 reads SGHRS; CDR2 reads YFSETQ. CDR3 sequence reads: CASSGGDRWNTEAFF. The DNA of the CDR3 is TGCGCCAGCAGCGGGGGGGACAGGTGGAACACTGAAGCTTTCTTT.

The rearrangement uses TRBV5-6 and TRBJ1-2, with 9 bases matching TRBD1. The CDR3 totals 15 residues. The germline gives CDR1 SGHDT, CDR2 YYEEEE. J gave up 6 bases and V 1 base, and 7 bases lay outside the gene matches. The CDR3 protein is CASSLLGQGVDGYTF. The CDR3 DNA reads as TGTGCCAGCAGCTTGTTGGGACAGGGAGTCGATGGCTACACCTTC. The entire variable domain, with the rest obtained from reference TRBV5-6 and TRBJ1-2, is as follows: DAGVTQSPTHLIKTRGQQVTLRCSPKSGHDTVSWYQQALGQGPQFIFQYYEEEERQRGNFPDRFSGHQFPNYSSELNVNALLLGDSALYLCASSLLGQGVDGYTFGSGTRLTVV.

This sequence joins TRBV9 and TRBJ1-1, with D perhaps TRBD1 (6 bases). The V end lost 4 bases, the J end lost 1 base, and 11 bases lay between the germline ends. This CDR3 is built from 14 residues. Per germline, CDR1 SGDLS and CDR2 YYNGEE. CDR3 DNA: TGTGCCAGCAGCCGAGGGGGAAGGAACACTGAAGCTTTCTTT. It codes for CASSRGGRNTEAFF. Combining the CDR3 with reference TRBV9 and TRBJ1-1 gives the whole variable domain DSGVTQTPKHLITATGQRVTLRCSPRSGDLSVYWYQQSLDQGLQFLIQYYNGEERAKGNILERFSAQQFPDLHSELNLSSLELGDSALYFCASSRGGRNTEAFFGQGTRLTVV.

The J gene is TRBJ2-7, the V gene TRBV9, with TRBD2 matching 14 bases. The J segment lost 2 bases and the V segment lost 3 bases, leaving 10 bases of the junction unmatched. CDR1 is SGDLS, CDR2 YYNGEE, per germline. The CDR3 consists of 18 residues. CDR3 nucleotides: TGTGCCAGCAGCGAGGGGGGACTAGCGGGAGCGGAAGCCTACGAGCAGTACTTC. As protein: CASSEGGLAGAEAYEQYF.

This clone has a single count. V gene TRBV19 combines with J gene TRBJ2-7; D gene unclear. The germline CDR1 and CDR2 sequences are LNHDA and SQIVND (reference sequence). The CDR3 extends over 11 amino acids. V dropped 4 bases and J dropped 3 bases, with 4 bases sitting between them. Written as DNA, the CDR3 is TGTGCCAGTAGTACCCTCTACGAGCAGTACTTC. This codes for CASSTLYEQYF.